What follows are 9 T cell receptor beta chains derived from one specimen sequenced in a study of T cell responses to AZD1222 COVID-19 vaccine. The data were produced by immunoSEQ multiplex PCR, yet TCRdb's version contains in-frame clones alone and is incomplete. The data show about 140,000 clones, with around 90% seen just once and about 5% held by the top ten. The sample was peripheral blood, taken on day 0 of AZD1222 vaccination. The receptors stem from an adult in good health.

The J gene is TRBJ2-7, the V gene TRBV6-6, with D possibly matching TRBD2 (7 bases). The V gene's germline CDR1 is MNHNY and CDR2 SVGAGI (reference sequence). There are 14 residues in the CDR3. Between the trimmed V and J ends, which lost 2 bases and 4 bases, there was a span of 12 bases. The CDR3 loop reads CASSYKGGDYEQYF. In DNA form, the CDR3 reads TGTGCCAGCAGTTACAAGGGGGGGGATTACGAGCAGTACTTC.

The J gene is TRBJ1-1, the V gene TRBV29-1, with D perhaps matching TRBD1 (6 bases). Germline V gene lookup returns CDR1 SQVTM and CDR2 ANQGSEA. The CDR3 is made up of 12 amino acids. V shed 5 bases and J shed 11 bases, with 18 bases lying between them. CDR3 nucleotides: TGCAGCGTTAGGCAGGGGATGTTGCTGGCTTTCTTT. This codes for CSVRQGMLLAFF.

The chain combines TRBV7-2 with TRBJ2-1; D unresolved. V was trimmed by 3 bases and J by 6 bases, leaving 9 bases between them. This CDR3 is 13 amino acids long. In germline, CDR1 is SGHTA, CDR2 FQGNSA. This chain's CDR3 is CASSFRQVNEQFF. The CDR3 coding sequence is TGTGCCAGCAGCTTTCGGCAGGTCAATGAGCAGTTCTTC.

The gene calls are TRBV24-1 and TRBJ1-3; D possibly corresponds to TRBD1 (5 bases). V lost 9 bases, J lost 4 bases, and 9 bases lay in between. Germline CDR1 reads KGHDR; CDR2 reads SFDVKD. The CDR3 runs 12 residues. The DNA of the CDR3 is TGTGCCACCCAGGGCTACGGAAACACCATATATTTT. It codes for CATQGYGNTIYF.

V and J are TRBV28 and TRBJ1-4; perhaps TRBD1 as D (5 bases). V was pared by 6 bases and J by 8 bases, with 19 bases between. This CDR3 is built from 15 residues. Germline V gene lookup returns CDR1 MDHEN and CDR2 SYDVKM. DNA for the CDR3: TGTGCCAGCAGCCGGATTTCGGGGGGGTTCGAAAAACTGTTTTTT. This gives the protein CASSRISGGFEKLFF.

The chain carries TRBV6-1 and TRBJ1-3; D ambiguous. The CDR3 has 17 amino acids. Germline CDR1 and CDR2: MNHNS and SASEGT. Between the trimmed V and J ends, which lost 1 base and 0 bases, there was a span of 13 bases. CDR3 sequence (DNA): TGTGCCAGCAGTGAAGTTAGGAGAGCTTACTCTGGAAACACCATATATTTT. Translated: CASSEVRRAYSGNTIYF.

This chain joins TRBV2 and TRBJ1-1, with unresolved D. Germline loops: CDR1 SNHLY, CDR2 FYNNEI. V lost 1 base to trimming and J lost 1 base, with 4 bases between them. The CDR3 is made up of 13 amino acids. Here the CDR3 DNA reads TGTGCCAGCAGTGAAGGGCGGAACACTGAAGCTTTCTTT. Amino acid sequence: CASSEGRNTEAFF.

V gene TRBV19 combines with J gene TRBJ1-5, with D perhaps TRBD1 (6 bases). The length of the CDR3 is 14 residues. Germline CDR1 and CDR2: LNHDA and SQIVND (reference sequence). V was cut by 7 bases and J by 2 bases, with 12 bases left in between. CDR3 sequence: CASTVQGGNQPQHF. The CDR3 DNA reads TGTGCCAGTACCGTACAGGGCGGCAATCAGCCCCAGCATTTT.

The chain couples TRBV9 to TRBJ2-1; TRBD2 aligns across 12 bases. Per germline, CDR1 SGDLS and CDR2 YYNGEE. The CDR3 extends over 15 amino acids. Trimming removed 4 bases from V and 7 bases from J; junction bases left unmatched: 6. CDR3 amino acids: CASSPRLAGENEQFF. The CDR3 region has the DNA TGTGCCAGCAGCCCCAGACTAGCGGGGGAGAATGAGCAGTTCTTC. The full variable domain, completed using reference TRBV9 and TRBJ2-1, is DSGVTQTPKHLITATGQRVTLRCSPRSGDLSVYWYQQSLDQGLQFLIQYYNGEERAKGNILERFSAQQFPDLHSELNLSSLELGDSALYFCASSPRLAGENEQFFGPGTRLTVL.